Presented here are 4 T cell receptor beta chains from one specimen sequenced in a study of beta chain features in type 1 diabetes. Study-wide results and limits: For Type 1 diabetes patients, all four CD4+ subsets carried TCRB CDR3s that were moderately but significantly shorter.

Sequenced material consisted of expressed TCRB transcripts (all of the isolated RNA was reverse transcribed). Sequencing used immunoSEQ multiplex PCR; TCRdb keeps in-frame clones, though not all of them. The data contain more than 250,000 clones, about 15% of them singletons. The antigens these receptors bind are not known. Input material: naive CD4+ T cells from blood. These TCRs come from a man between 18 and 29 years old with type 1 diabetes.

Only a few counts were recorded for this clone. The CDR3 loop reads CASSRGGVLDSNQPQHF. The DNA for the CDR3 is TGTGCCAGCAGTAGGGGTGGAGTCCTTGATAGCAATCAGCCCCAGCATTTT. The gene calls are TRBV25-1 and TRBJ1-5, with D maybe TRBD1 (5 bases). This CDR3 has 17 amino acids. Germline CDR1 is MGHDK and CDR2 is SYGVNS. The germline V and J ends were trimmed by 5 bases and 0 bases, with 17 bases remaining between them.

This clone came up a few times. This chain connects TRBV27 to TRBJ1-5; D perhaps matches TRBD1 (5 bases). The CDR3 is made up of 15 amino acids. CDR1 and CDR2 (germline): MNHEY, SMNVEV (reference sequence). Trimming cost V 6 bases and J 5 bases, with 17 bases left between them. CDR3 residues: CASRAMGPGYQPQHF. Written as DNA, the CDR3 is TGTGCCAGCAGAGCCATGGGGCCGGGTTATCAGCCCCAGCATTTT.

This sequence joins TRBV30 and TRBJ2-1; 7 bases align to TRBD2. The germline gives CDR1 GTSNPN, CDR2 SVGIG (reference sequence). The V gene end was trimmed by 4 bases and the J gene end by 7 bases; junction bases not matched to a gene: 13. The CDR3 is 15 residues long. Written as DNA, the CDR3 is TGTGCCTGGACGCGGGGACTACCCGGAGGGAATGAGCAGTTCTTC. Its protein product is CAWTRGLPGGNEQFF.

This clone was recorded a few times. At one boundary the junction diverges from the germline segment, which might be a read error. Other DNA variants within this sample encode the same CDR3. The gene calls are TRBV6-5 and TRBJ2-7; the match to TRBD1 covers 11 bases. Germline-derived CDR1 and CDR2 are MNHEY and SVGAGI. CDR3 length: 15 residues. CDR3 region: CASSSPGQGAYEQYF. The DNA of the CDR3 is TGTGCCAGCAGTTCCCCAGGACAGGGGGCCTATGAGCAGTACTTC.